This T cell receptor beta chain was found in a study of T cells in Graves' hyperthyroidism and ophthalmopathy. The CDR3 contains 13 residues. CDR1 and CDR2 from the germline V gene are ENHRY and SYGVKD. On this clonotype itself: A read error is possible here, since a much larger clone lies one base away.

RNA transcripts yielded amplified TCR beta CDR3 regions. First-round RT-PCR targeting the TCR CDR3 was performed with the HTBI primer set. One entry per CDR3 protein, called by TCRdb with MiXCR from the multiplex PCR reads. The sample lists under 450,000 distinct CDR3 sequences, roughly 15% occurring once. Disease duration under 2 months; hyperthyroidism patients were aged 18 to 65. The sample, blood from the first hyperthyroidism diagnosis, precedes any ophthalmopathy symptoms. This receptor was identified in a woman between 25 and 40 years old with Graves' hyperthyroidism that later progressed to Graves' ophthalmopathy. The sequenced sample was blood. The chain couples TRBV10-3 to TRBJ1-1, with D possibly matching TRBD1 (5 bases). As DNA, the CDR3 is TGTACCATCAGCTCGGGGGAGGTCACTGAAGCTTTCTTT. It yields the protein CTISSGEVTEAFF.